In this sample, the clone carrying this T cell receptor beta chain turned up once. The record originates from a study of blood T cell repertoires in COVID-19. Study-wide context: Samples of COVID-19 (acute and convalescent) were obtained from the United States, Italy and Spain.

The CDR3 has 15 residues. The germline V gene encodes CDR1 SGHRS and CDR2 YFSETQ. Losses at the gene ends were 0 bases for V and 5 bases for J; bases not matched to a gene: 4. Produced via immunoSEQ multiplex PCR; TCRdb's table is partial and in-frame only. The data contain more than 150,000 clones, roughly 89% of them singletons. Seattle cases were enrolled at active infection and followed longitudinally. This rearrangement joins TRBV5-1 to TRBJ2-3; 9 bases fit TRBD1. Sequences were obtained from peripheral blood. This clonotype originated in an older woman with COVID-19, enrolled during active disease. The CDR3 sequence: CASSLATGGRDTQYF. DNA of the CDR3: TGCGCCAGCAGCTTGGCCACAGGGGGCCGAGATACGCAGTATTTT.